A few counts support the clone carrying this T cell receptor (beta chain). The sample is drawn from a study of T-cell memory formation after mild COVID-19. TCRdb reprocessed the 5' RACE reads with MiXCR, giving one entry per CDR3 protein. The sample holds nearly 350,000 distinct CDR3 sequences, 10% to 15% seen once. Germline CDR1 SGHTA, CDR2 FQGTGA. V lost 5 bases to trimming and J lost 5 bases; unmatched junction nucleotides: 9. There are 16 residues in the CDR3. The chain links TRBV7-3 to TRBJ2-5, with 12 bases aligning to TRBD2. The source is a man between 18 and 35 years old who had mild COVID-19 (a few samples of this study predate the infection). Cell type and time point are not known. Sequencing used PBMCs or a T cell subset sorted from them (not recorded which). The CDR3 is CASSRGTSGGRETQYF. The DNA of the CDR3 is TGTGCCAGCAGCCGCGGAACTAGCGGGGGGAGGGAGACCCAGTACTTC.